The source of this T cell receptor (beta chain) is a study of blood T cell repertoires in COVID-19. Germline V CDR1 and CDR2: MNHEY, SVGEGT. CDR3 length: 17 amino acids. V lost 5 bases and J lost 1; bases outside the gene matches: 10. This table comes from immunoSEQ multiplex PCR, and its TCRdb copy is limited to in-frame clones, with some not included. Of 300,000 to 400,000 clones listed, about 91% were seen once; the top ten hold 1.5% to 2%. This clonotype was obtained from a woman in her twenties or thirties with COVID-19, enrolled during active disease. The chain links TRBV6-2 or TRBV6-3 to TRBJ1-5; 8 nucleotides match TRBD1. The specimen was peripheral blood. The CDR3 region has the DNA TGTGCCAGCAGTCCGGACAGGGCCCCCGAAAGCAATCAGCCCCAGCATTTT. It translates to CASSPDRAPESNQPQHF.